This T cell receptor beta chain came from a study of neurological immune-mediated disorders (dated by TCRdb to about 2019). With regard to the full study: The study compared peripheral blood TCR-beta repertoires of HTLV-I-associated myelopathy (HAM/TSP) patients, multiple sclerosis patients and healthy controls using UMI-based sequencing. Longitudinal samples, technical triplicates and paired sorted CD4+ and CD8+ T-cell subsets, alongside PBMC samples, were included among the 106 TCR-beta libraries. The cohort included 68 subjects: about 15 with HAM/TSP, some 34 with multiple sclerosis, and approximately 20 healthy controls.

cDNA was synthesized by template-switch 5'RACE using a primer carrying a 10-nucleotide random unique molecular identifier by which each TCR transcript was tagged. Every sequencing run covered 15-18 subjects and yielded more than 200 million TCR-beta sequences. The RNeasy kit was used to extract total RNA. The KAPA Real-time Library Amplification kit was used to amplify TCR-beta VDJ regions with primers for the TCR constant region and the 5'RACE anchor. Sample indexes and Illumina adaptors were added in a first PCR, after which library yield was increased in a second PCR. The roughly 650 bp TCR product was size-selected on a 2% E-gel SizeSelection system after Ampure bead purification. Library quality was checked on a Bioanalyzer, concentration was measured with Qubit, and libraries were quantified with the Kapa Library Quantification kit before pooling. Libraries were sequenced paired-end 2 x 150 bp on an Illumina HiSeq 2500. To increase sequence diversity, about 23-32% phiX was spiked into each library pool. Concerning the study's data processing: Quality-filtered reads were processed with the UMI-based MiGEC pipeline, which removed over 75% of raw TCR sequences during error correction. VDJ genes were aligned to IMGT germline references, and clonotypes were defined by unique CDR3 amino acid sequence plus V-J genes. Clonal expansion, Shannon diversity, and CDR3 relatedness (CalcPairwiseDistances, ClusterSamples) were evaluated with VDJtools, and phylogenetic trees were built with CLCbio workbench. Clones with at least 8 unique UMIs were defined as expanded, with this threshold being based on coefficient-of-variation modelling across technical triplicates. TCRdb trimmed public reads at Q25 via fastp, called clones via MiXCR and kept in-frame beta chains. All rows with the same CDR3 protein become a single entry with the most common DNA and genes. TCRdb, not the authors, supplied the V and J calls. This sample gives 80,000 or so distinct CDR3 sequences in total; approximately 9.4% of them show up just once. Clones ranked in the top ten supply about 1.7% of the sample.

This clonotype appeared many times. The clone's antigen remains unknown. Base qualities were left out, and no much larger clone turns up one base away. Between the V and J ends, shortened by 4 bases and 2 bases respectively, the junction contains 12 bases. The cysteine opens and the phenylalanine closes a CDR3 of 15 amino acids. The kept DNA is CDR3 alone, 45 bases in frame from the first base. CDR1 MNHEY and CDR2 SVGEGT are derived from the germline V gene. Healthy controls were blood bank volunteers in Maryland, USA. For the unsorted PBMC libraries, 2 million PBMCs were stored in RNAlater at -80 degrees C until RNA extraction and were used to generate the libraries. Peripheral blood underwent Ficoll-Hypaque density gradient centrifugation to isolate PBMCs, which were then cryopreserved in liquid nitrogen. Overall results and qualifications from the work: Expanded clones from different subjects shared no identical CDR3 amino acid sequences, which suggests that TCR-beta repertoires were private in all groups. TCR clonal expansion was greatest in HAM/TSP patients and smallest in MS patients, who ranked below even healthy controls.

The chain is made from TRBV6-2 or TRBV6-3 and TRBJ1-5; possibly the D gene is TRBD1, per 5 matching bases. The receptor's source is a man aged 50 to 59 in good health. Sequenced: PBMCs. In nucleotides, the sequence is TGTGCCAGCAGTTTCCGGGACCGGGGCAATCAGCCCCAGCATTTT. The resulting protein is CASSFRDRGNQPQHF.